Listed below are T cell receptor beta chains from one sample, sequenced in a study of blood T cell repertoires in COVID-19. Only in-frame clones appear in the TCRdb table, and some are missing; sequencing was by immunoSEQ multiplex PCR. The sample has around 250,000 clones, roughly 88% seen once. What was sequenced was PBMCs or T cells enriched from blood (not recorded which). These receptors were taken from a woman aged 50 to 60 who had recovered from COVID-19. The CDR3 runs from the conserved cysteine through the conserved F or W. Each record gives: D gene, clone size, J gene, V gene, CDR3 DNA, CDR3 protein. D genes are given only for firm matches. The size field is filled for only some rows; it gives once, few, many or a size class.

>NA|NA|TRBJ2-7|TRBV28
TGTGCCAGCAGTTTATCTCGCTACGAGCAGTACTTC
CASSLSRYEQYF
>NA|NA|TRBJ2-5|TRBV5-5
TGTGCCAGCAGCCCGGTGAACAGGGCGTCGGAGACCCAGTACTTC
CASSPVNRASETQYF
>NA|NA|TRBJ2-5|TRBV7-2
TGTGCCAGCAGCTTTAACAGCCAAGAGACCCAGTACTTC
CASSFNSQETQYF
>NA|few|TRBJ1-2|TRBV2
TGTGCCAGCAGCCGACAGGAACCTTATGGCTACACCTTC
CASSRQEPYGYTF
>NA|NA|TRBJ2-7|TRBV27
TGTGCCAGCAGGACGGACGTCGGGAATCCCTACGAGCAGTACTTC
CASRTDVGNPYEQYF
>NA|once|TRBJ2-2|TRBV3-1/TRBV3-2
TGTGCCAGCAGCCAAGCATCGGCAGGGGGGACCGGGGAGCTGTTTTTT
CASSQASAGGTGELFF
>NA|NA|TRBJ1-2|TRBV18
TGTGCCAGCTCACCAGAGGGAGCTGTCTACACCTTC
CASSPEGAVYTF
>NA|NA|TRBJ2-3|TRBV9
TGTGCCAGCAGCGTAGGCTATCGGGGTTCAGATACGCAGTATTTT
CASSVGYRGSDTQYF
>TRBD2|NA|TRBJ2-1|TRBV28
TGTGCCAGCAGTCTCCCAAGGCCAGGGGGCATTACTAGCGGGAGTATCTACAATGAGCAGTTCTTC
CASSLPRPGGITSGSIYNEQFF
>TRBD1|NA|TRBJ1-6|TRBV13
TGTGCCAGCAGGTCACTAGAGACAGGGAGGAATAATTCACCCCTCCACTTT
CASRSLETGRNNSPLHF
>TRBD1|NA|TRBJ1-5|TRBV6-5
TGTGCCAGCAGTCCTGACAGGGGCCGTAATCAGCCCCAGCATTTT
CASSPDRGRNQPQHF
>TRBD2|NA|TRBJ2-1|TRBV19
TGTGCCAGTACCACTAGCGGGCAGTACAATGAGCAGTTCTTC
CASTTSGQYNEQFF
>NA|NA|TRBJ1-1|TRBV11-3
TGTGCCAGCAGCTTAGCCGCAGGGAGGTTCGCTTTCTTT
CASSLAAGRFAFF
>NA|NA|TRBJ2-3|TRBV5-1
TGCGCCAGCAGCTTGGGAGGGAGCACAGATACGCAGTATTTT
CASSLGGSTDTQYF
>NA|NA|TRBJ1-2|TRBV14
TGTGCCAGCAGCCGGAAAGGGGCGAACTATGGCTACACCTTC
CASSRKGANYGYTF
>TRBD1|NA|TRBJ1-4|TRBV5-1
TGCGCCAGCAGCCCCGGGACAGGGCGGAATGAAAAACTGTTTTTT
CASSPGTGRNEKLFF
>TRBD1|NA|TRBJ1-2|TRBV13
TGTGCCAGCAGCTTCCGGACAGGGGGTAGCTATGGCTACACCTTC
CASSFRTGGSYGYTF
>NA|NA|TRBJ2-5|TRBV29-1
TGCAGCGCTCCTCGGGAGGAGACCCAGTACTTC
CSAPREETQYF
>TRBD1|NA|TRBJ1-2|TRBV7-9
TGTGCCAGCAGCCCGGGACAGAAAAAGAACTATGGCTACACCTTC
CASSPGQKKNYGYTF
>TRBD1|NA|TRBJ1-2|TRBV7-8
TGTGCCAGCAGCACCCGCGACAGGGGATTGGGCTATGGCTACACCTTC
CASSTRDRGLGYGYTF
>NA|NA|TRBJ2-2|TRBV11-2
TGTGCCAGCAGCCAAGGGACTCGATACGGGGAGCTGTTTTTT
CASSQGTRYGELFF
>NA|NA|TRBJ1-2|TRBV25-1
TGTGCCAGCAGTACACAGGGCGGTGGCTACACCTTC
CASSTQGGGYTF
>NA|NA|TRBJ1-2|TRBV2
TGTGCCAGCAGTGAATCTCTGGTTGGTTGGCCCTATGGCTACACCTTC
CASSESLVGWPYGYTF
>TRBD1|NA|TRBJ2-5|TRBV15
TGTGCCACCAGCAGAGATCCGAGCGGGACAGGGGGAGTCCAGTACTTC
CATSRDPSGTGGVQYF
>TRBD1|NA|TRBJ2-1|TRBV27
TGTGCCAGCAGTTTAATTGGGACAGGGGGATTATTCTCCTACAATGAGCAGTTCTTC
CASSLIGTGGLFSYNEQFF
>NA|NA|TRBJ1-1|TRBV6-5
TGTGCCAGCAGTTACTTTACACAGAACACTGAAGCTTTCTTT
CASSYFTQNTEAFF
>TRBD2|NA|TRBJ2-5|TRBV11-3
TGTGCCAGCAGCTCGAAGGGACTAGCGGGGGTAGAGACCCAGTACTTC
CASSSKGLAGVETQYF
>TRBD1|NA|TRBJ1-5|TRBV6-5
TGTGCCAGCATTAGGGGACAGGGGGATTTAGTGTCCCAGCATTTT
CASIRGQGDLVSQHF
>NA|NA|TRBJ2-1|TRBV11-3
TGTGCCAGCAGCCCGGGGGAGGGGGCCTACAATGAGCAGTTCTTC
CASSPGEGAYNEQFF
>NA|NA|TRBJ1-2|TRBV7-2
TGTGCCAGCAGCTTAGGGCCAGACTATGGCTACACCTTC
CASSLGPDYGYTF
>TRBD2|NA|TRBJ2-2|TRBV15
TGTGCCACCAGCTCGACGCCGGGACTAGCGGGAGATTGGGGCACCGGGGAGCTGTTTTTT
CATSSTPGLAGDWGTGELFF
>NA|NA|TRBJ1-2|TRBV6-5
TGTGCCAGCAGGCCGGTGGCAGGGGACTATGGCTACACCTTC
CASRPVAGDYGYTF
>NA|NA|TRBJ2-5|TRBV11-3
TGTGCCAGCAGCTTCGCTGGAGCACGGAGGGAAATCTGGGAGACCCAGTACTTC
CASSFAGARREIWETQYF
>TRBD2|NA|TRBJ2-1|TRBV5-5
TGTGCCAGCAGCTTGGGACTAGCGGGGGTCTATGAGCAGTTCTTC
CASSLGLAGVYEQFF
>NA|NA|TRBJ2-7|TRBV6-5
TGTGCCAGCAGTTACTCCGCGACAGGCGCCTACGAGCAGTACTTC
CASSYSATGAYEQYF
>NA|NA|TRBJ1-3|TRBV19
TGTGCCAGTAATACTCCAGGGGACCTACGAAACACCATATATTTT
CASNTPGDLRNTIYF
>NA|NA|TRBJ1-5|TRBV18
TGTGCCAGCTCACCGTGGGGCTACGGCAATCAGCCCCAGCATTTT
CASSPWGYGNQPQHF
>NA|NA|TRBJ2-2|TRBV6-2/TRBV6-3
TGTGCCAGCAGTTACTCCATCACCGGGGAGCTGTTTTTT
CASSYSITGELFF
>TRBD1|NA|TRBJ1-4|TRBV18
TGTGCCAGCTCACCCGTCGGGCTACAGGGGGCGTCAACTAATGAAAAACTGTTTTTT
CASSPVGLQGASTNEKLFF
>NA|few|TRBJ1-1|TRBV18
TGTGCCAGCTCACCACTTCAGGGGAGTAGCACTGAAGCTTTCTTT
CASSPLQGSSTEAFF
>TRBD1|NA|TRBJ2-2|TRBV28
TGTGCCAGCCGAACGACCGGGACAGGGGACACTGGGGAGCTGTTTTTT
CASRTTGTGDTGELFF
>NA|NA|TRBJ2-5|TRBV7-8
TGTGCCAGCAGCTACCCGGGCACTGGGAGCCCGCAGACCCAGTACTTC
CASSYPGTGSPQTQYF
>NA|NA|TRBJ2-7|TRBV4-2
TGTGCCAGCAGCCAAGATTGGCTAGACTCCTACGAGCAGTACTTC
CASSQDWLDSYEQYF
>NA|NA|TRBJ1-5|TRBV21-1
TGTGCCAGCAGCGACCGACAGTTGCGTCAGCCCCAGCATTTT
CASSDRQLRQPQHF
>NA|NA|TRBJ2-4|TRBV5-1
TGCGCCAGCAGCTTGCCGGAGGAGAGCGGAAAAAACATTCAGTACTTC
CASSLPEESGKNIQYF
>TRBD2|few|TRBJ2-2|TRBV7-2
TGTGCCAGCAGTCAACTAGCGGGAGTAGGGAACACCGGGGAGCTGTTTTTT
CASSQLAGVGNTGELFF
>NA|NA|TRBJ2-4|TRBV27
TGTGCCAGCAGGTCGACAGGAGCCAAAAACATTCAGTACTTC
CASRSTGAKNIQYF
>TRBD1|NA|TRBJ2-3|TRBV18
TGTGCCAGCTCACCCGGGACAGGAAAAGATACGCAGTATTTT
CASSPGTGKDTQYF
>TRBD2|NA|TRBJ2-3|TRBV5-1
TGCGCCAGCAGCGCCGGGACTAGCGGAGATACGCAGTATTTT
CASSAGTSGDTQYF
>NA|NA|TRBJ2-7|TRBV6-2/TRBV6-3
TGTGCCAGCAGCGGACACGGGCAGTACTTC
CASSGHGQYF
>NA|NA|TRBJ2-2|TRBV19
TGTGCCAGTAGTATCGGACCGGGGACCGGGGAGCTGTTTTTT
CASSIGPGTGELFF
>TRBD1|NA|TRBJ1-6|TRBV6-5
TGTGCCAGCAGTTACTCGACAGGGCATAATTCACCCCTCCACTTT
CASSYSTGHNSPLHF